This T cell receptor (beta chain) was sequenced for a study of immune evolution from preneoplasia to lung adenocarcinoma. Turning to the study itself: HLA loss of heterozygosity: less than 9% AIS, about 15% MIA, around 35% ADC, none AAH.

Repertoires were generated with immunoSEQ multiplex PCR, while TCRdb's copy carries only in-frame clones and drops some. The sample holds about 9,900 clones, approximately 90% seen once. Patients had resection in Japan or China between the mid-2010s and the late 2010s. As for this clone: Its antigen is not known.

Germline lookup yields CDR1 LNHDA and CDR2 SQIVND (reference sequence). The CDR3 runs 14 residues. Losses at the gene ends were 9 bases for V and 3 bases for J; bases not matched to a gene: 6. General study findings and limits: Later-stage lesions appeared to have more T cells, more diversity, less clonality.

Sequencing was done on a sample of FFPE invasive lung adenocarcinoma tissue. The chain uses TRBV19 and TRBJ1-5; 9 bases map to TRBD1. The clonotype originates from a person aged 65-85 years with invasive lung adenocarcinoma. Some clones in this sample may be carry-over from other donors' samples. The CDR3 here is CASTGGPHNQPQHF. The DNA of the CDR3 is TGTGCCAGCACAGGGGGCCCTCACAATCAGCCCCAGCATTTT.